Included here is one T cell receptor beta chain sequence, with context. Its antigen is undetermined. CDR1 and CDR2 (germline): MDHEN, SYDVKM. This CDR3 comprises 16 residues. The V segment lost 6 bases and the J segment 3 bases; nucleotides outside the gene matches: 10. Pooling covered second doses at about 4 or about 12 weeks. The data were obtained in a study of T cell responses to AZD1222 COVID-19 vaccine. Repertoires were generated with immunoSEQ multiplex PCR, while TCRdb's copy carries only in-frame clones and drops some. The sample has roughly 160,000 clones, about 90% seen once. Regarding the study as a whole: The study reported that nearly half of spike-specific TCRs target unmutated variant regions.

V is TRBV28 and J is TRBJ2-2, with TRBD2 matching over 7 bases. The origin of this receptor is an adult who received the AZD1222 COVID-19 vaccine. The sequencing here drew on peripheral blood, taken 28 days after the second AZD1222 dose. CDR3 bases: TGTGCCAGCAGGCCCCTGAGCGGGGTACACACCGGGGAGCTGTTTTTT. Its translation: CASRPLSGVHTGELFF.